This T cell receptor beta chain was sequenced for a study of cytomegalovirus exposure and HLA in healthy donors (TCRdb year 2017). Regarding the study in general: An earlier analysis of several hundred of the donors reported 276 Gb of sequence data and approximately 120 million unique TCR beta sequences obtained from roughly 170 million T cells. The T cell repertoires of 700 or so subjects were profiled by immunosequencing and related to cytomegalovirus serostatus. An earlier analysis of around 640 of the donors used high-throughput TCR beta sequencing to judge whether each TCR beta V gene segment behaved as functional or pseudogenic. Among roughly 400 genotyped donors of the cohort, an average of around 220,000 unique TCR beta nucleotide sequences was sequenced per donor, of which roughly 18% were non-productive. A later genetic analysis took genome-wide SNP genotypes for 398 of the 666 donors and used that subset as a discovery cohort. Four to six DR-DQ haplotypes were handled as single units for association and clustering, since linkage in the cohort was strong. An early release that covered fewer than 800 HLA-typed donors contained approximately 290 gigabases of sequencing data and 65 million to 100 million unique TCR sequences. A later analysis re-examined previously published TCR beta repertoires from more than 550 donors and added high-resolution HLA genotyping to investigate patterns of TCR occurrence. All discovery cohort repertoires had been generated on a single sequencing platform. The study was designed to test whether signatures of past pathogen exposure could be identified by cataloging public T cell receptors. Rather than drawing on any new phenotypic data, the later analysis identified candidate immune exposures from TCR beta sequences and the way those sequences occurred across donors. To predict cytomegalovirus infection status, the study combined high-throughput TCR immunosequencing, statistical association of individual TCRs with disease status, and machine learning. Of the roughly 400 genotyped donors, 75% to 85% were placed in the genetic ancestry cluster associated with self-reported Caucasian donors. Donor age, sex, ethnicity and CMV serostatus were collected together with the repertoire data. HLA typing included class I and class II loci at four-digit resolution. Besides the first cohort of under 700 subjects, a separate validation cohort made up of some 110 different subjects was used. The number of donors typed differed by locus, with roughly 620-630 for A, B, C, DRB1 and DQB1, about 500 for DQA1, approximately 570 for DPA1, and some 440 for DPB1.

Library method: the immunoSEQ multiplex PCR assay. For the multiplex PCR, a mixture combining 60 forward primers for TCR Vbeta segments and 13 reverse primers for TCR Jbeta segments was used. A multiplex PCR assay on genomic DNA amplified the CDR3 region of rearranged TCR beta genes. On the Illumina HiSeq System, the amplified TCR beta libraries were sequenced as 87-base-pair reads. Per the original workflow: In a later analysis, some 80 million unique TCR beta chains were counted across the roughly 670 repertoires, and roughly 11 million of these chains were shared by at least two donors. Raw reads were error-corrected and collapsed into unique sequences with a nearest-neighbor algorithm that merged closely related sequences to remove PCR and sequencing errors. V, D and J gene segments were assigned by aligning CDR3 sequences to IMGT reference sequences. For a sequence to be retained, a match of at least six nucleotides was required to both a V gene segment and a J gene segment. A rearrangement counted as productive if the CDR3 had no stop codons and remained in frame with V and J, and every other rearrangement counted as non-productive. CDR3 was defined by IMGT convention, running from the second conserved V-encoded cysteine to the conserved J-encoded phenylalanine. The earlier analysis of a few hundred of the donors excluded any sequence lacking an unambiguous match to a single V gene segment. In an earlier analysis of almost 600 of the donors, a V segment was called functional when productive rearrangements were above 56.7%, and segregating when the standard deviation between donors exceeded 5%. A statistical classification framework was developed to diagnose cytomegalovirus status using the catalog of TCR beta chain sequences. A later analysis assigned V and J genes by comparing TCR nucleotide sequences with IMGT/GENE-DB human TR gene sequences. In a later analysis, CDR3 sequences and most-parsimonious VDJ recombination scenarios were assigned using the TCRdist pipeline. In a later analysis, each TCR beta chain was defined by its CDR3 amino acid sequence together with its V-gene family, and reads without a unique V-gene family were excluded. As a way to deal with suspected cross-contamination and a sequencing artifact, a later analysis dropped 640 or so nucleotide sequences that were highly shared and had low generation probability. In a later analysis, a clonal expansion index was calculated for each public chain from normalized within-repertoire ranks of inferred template counts. Generation probabilities in a later analysis came from a VDJ recombination model fitted to out-of-frame rearrangements, and those results were checked against IGoR. Hypergeometric tests were used in a later analysis to score TCR-TCR, TCR-HLA and TCR-CMV co-occurrence, with a repertoire-size bias correction applied to the TCR pairs. In a later analysis, false discovery rates were estimated by permuting HLA or CMV assignments 20 times. In a later analysis, co-occurring TCRs were grouped with DBSCAN, and TCRdist sequence similarity was added when clustering was performed within HLA-allele-positive subsets. For co-occurrence clustering, repertoires with fewer than 30,000 or more than 120,000 public chains were excluded, along with roughly 5 repertoires with anomalous nucleotide sharing. TCRdb's version of the immuneACCESS table is confined to in-frame rearrangements and falls short of the full clone set. An unresolved V gene accounts for under half of the shortfall where checked; the remainder is of unknown origin. That table gives V, J and clone size, and the DNA gave D and trimming. The sample data list about 200,000 clones, and roughly 77% of these were observed just once. The ten largest clones add up to around 1.6% of the sample.

Trimming leaves V shorter by 5 bases and J shorter by 7 bases, with the junction holding 19 bases beyond the gene matches. CDR1 and CDR2 were assigned from the germline V gene as SQVTM and ANQGSEA. Taken from cysteine to phenylalanine, the CDR3 has 16 residues. Only the CDR3 region is kept as DNA, spanning 48 bases read in frame from base 1. Regarding this clone: The antigen it binds to is not known. No much larger clonotype is one base removed from it; base qualities were not supplied.

The cohort was made up of roughly 670 healthy bone marrow donors. All cohort members were sampled while nominally healthy, although unrecorded immune exposures were likely present. The donor was CMV seronegative and belonged to the group of around 350 seronegative cohort members. Each donor provided a peripheral blood sample, and peripheral blood mononuclear cells were used for TCR beta sequencing. Genomic DNA extraction from the blood cell samples was performed with the Qiagen DNeasy Blood Extraction Kit. Results the study describes overall, beyond this receptor: Presence/absence analyses assumed roughly uniform sequencing depth across donors, an assumption that may not hold. In a later analysis, 16,951 TCR beta sequences were associated with specific HLA alleles at a false discovery rate of 0.05. A further reported finding was that TCR beta sequences accurately predicted the HLA-A and HLA-B alleles for most subjects in the first cohort. Strong co-occurrence of HLA alleles, especially DR and DQ, made assigning TCR associations to individual alleles difficult. Some IMGT-functional V segments, including TRBV6-2 and TRBV6-3, could not be distinguished by the 87-base-pair reads and were therefore excluded. While some public TCRs were present in many individuals, most TCR sequences turned up only very rarely across donors. The study listed 170 or so TCR beta chains as associated with cytomegalovirus. Compared with the approximately 720-donor mean, donors in an Asian-associated ancestry cluster had fewer N-insertions in productive TCRs, according to a later genetic analysis. In a later analysis, most CMV-associated TCR beta chains were found to appear HLA-restricted, with HLA associations seemingly driven largely by CMV exposure. In a later analysis, several top co-occurrence clusters were reported to appear linked to parvovirus B19, influenza, CMV and Epstein-Barr virus. Because counts were too low, about 18 rarely observed V segments, including chromosome 9 orphons, were excluded from the earlier analysis of around 640 of the donors. The sequencing pipeline was judged likely to have produced a cluster of highly shared sequence variants as a technical artifact. In a later analysis, HLA-associated TCR beta chains showed more clonal expansion and lower generation probabilities than non-associated chains that were equally common. In an earlier analysis of fewer than 700 of the donors, most TCR beta V segments appeared in productive rearrangements about 87% or about 30% of the time, broadly matching IMGT annotations. It was suggested by the authors that the approach could potentially be generalized to other disease states and immunological phenotypes. This cohort had only TCR beta chains sequenced, and the lack of alpha or paired-chain data limited which features could be detected. In vitro tests confirmed that a few of the cytomegalovirus-associated TCR beta chains recognize cytomegalovirus antigens. In a later analysis, the rate of TCR association differed among HLA loci, with DRB1 alleles having the most associated TCRs and HLA-C alleles having the fewest. Linkage disequilibrium might explain the correlated functional status among segregating V segments, but an unknown experimental factor could not be ruled out. Because HLA typing was missing for some donors at each locus, association tests included only the typed subset. A later genetic analysis associated a missense DCLRE1C variant with V-gene and J-gene trimming of TCR beta chains, and an independent cohort replicated the association. The classifier was reported to diagnose cytomegalovirus status with high specificity and sensitivity in both the original cohort and the validation cohort. For the cohort, immune exposure information was limited to CMV serostatus.

The rearranged chain carries TRBV29-1 and TRBJ1-2; TRBD1 matches 7 bases in the middle. The source material was PBMCs. This TCR derives from a woman aged 45-59 years in good health and CMV-seronegative. The nucleotides are TGCAGCGTTCCTAGCCATAGATCGACAGGGATCGGTGGCTACACCTTC. Translated, it gives CSVPSHRSTGIGGYTF.